This TCR beta chain was sequenced in a study of regulatory T cells in long-lasting Graves disease. About the study: Antithyroid drug exposure in newly diagnosed Graves' patients had lasted under 3 months.

This clonotype has ten or more counts. Its target is not known. iRepertoire HTBI primers and Arm-PCR of CDR3 regions built TCR beta libraries. TCRdb analysed the multiplex PCR reads with MiXCR anew, one entry per CDR3 protein. The sample records around 400,000 distinct CDR3 sequences, approximately 15% being singletons. CDR1 SGHTA and CDR2 FQGNSA come from the germline V gene. This CDR3 spans 14 amino acids. The V segment lost 7 bases and the J segment 6 bases; nucleotides outside the gene matches: 9. Study-level findings and limits: When disease was persistent, TRBV28, TRBJ1-2 and TRBJ2-5 were the favored segments. More public clonotypes were shared by persistent patients (approximately 3,000) than by new patients (roughly 910).

Time point here: newly diagnosed GD, antithyroid drugs for less than 3 months. The TCR library was prepared using RNA isolated from PBMCs. The same data also went into a second study, on T cells in Graves' hyperthyroidism and ophthalmopathy. As that report states: Blood also contained most expanded thyroid clonotypes above 0.001.

This material consisted of peripheral blood mononuclear cells (PBMCs), taken at new diagnosis, from a patient treated with antithyroid drugs. The V and J genes are TRBV7-2 and TRBJ2-1; 7 bases map to TRBD2. This receptor was obtained from a woman aged 40 to 49 with Graves disease. The CDR3 DNA sequence: TGTGCCAGCACCCCGTGGGGAGGGAGCAATGAGCAGTTCTTC. It specifies CASTPWGGSNEQFF.